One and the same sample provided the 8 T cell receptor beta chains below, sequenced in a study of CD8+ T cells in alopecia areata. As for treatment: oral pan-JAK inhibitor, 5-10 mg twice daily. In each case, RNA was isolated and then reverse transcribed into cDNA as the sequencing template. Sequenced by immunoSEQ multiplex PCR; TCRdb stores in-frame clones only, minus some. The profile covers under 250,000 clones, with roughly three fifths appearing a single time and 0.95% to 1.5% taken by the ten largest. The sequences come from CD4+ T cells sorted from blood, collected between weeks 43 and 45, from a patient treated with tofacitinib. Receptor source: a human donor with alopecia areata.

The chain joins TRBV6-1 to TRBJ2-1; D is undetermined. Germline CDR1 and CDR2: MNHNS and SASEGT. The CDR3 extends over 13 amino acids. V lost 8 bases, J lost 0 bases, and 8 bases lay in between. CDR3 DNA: TGTGCCAGCTTAACTCGCTCCTACAATGAGCAGTTCTTC. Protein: CASLTRSYNEQFF.

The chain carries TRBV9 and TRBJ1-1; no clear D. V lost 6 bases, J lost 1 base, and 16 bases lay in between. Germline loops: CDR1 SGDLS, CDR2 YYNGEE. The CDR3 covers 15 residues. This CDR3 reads CASTMTPETNTEAFF. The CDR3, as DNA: TGTGCCAGCACGATGACCCCGGAGACGAACACTGAAGCTTTCTTT.

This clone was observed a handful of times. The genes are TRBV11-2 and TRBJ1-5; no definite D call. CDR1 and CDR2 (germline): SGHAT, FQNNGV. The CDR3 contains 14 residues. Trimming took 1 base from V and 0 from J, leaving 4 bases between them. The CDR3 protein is CASSLGFSNQPQHF. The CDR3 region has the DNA TGTGCCAGCAGCTTAGGATTTAGCAATCAGCCCCAGCATTTT. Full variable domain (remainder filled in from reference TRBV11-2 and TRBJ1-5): EAGVAQSPRYKIIEKRQSVAFWCNPISGHATLYWYQQILGQGPKLLIQFQNNGVVDDSQLPKDRFSAERLKGVDSTLKIQPAKLEDSAVYLCASSLGFSNQPQHFGDGTRLSIL.

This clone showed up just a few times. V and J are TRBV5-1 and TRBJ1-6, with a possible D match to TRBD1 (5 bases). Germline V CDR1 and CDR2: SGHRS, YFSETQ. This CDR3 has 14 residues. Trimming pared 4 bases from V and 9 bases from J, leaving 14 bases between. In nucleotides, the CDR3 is TGCGCCAGCAGCCTAGACCGTGGGGGTTCACCCCTCCACTTT. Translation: CASSLDRGGSPLHF.

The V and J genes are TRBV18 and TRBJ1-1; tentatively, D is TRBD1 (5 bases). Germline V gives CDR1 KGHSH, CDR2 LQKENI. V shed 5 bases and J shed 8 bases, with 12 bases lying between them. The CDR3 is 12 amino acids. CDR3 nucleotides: TGTGCCAGCTCAGCAACAGGACCGGAAGCTTTCTTT. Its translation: CASSATGPEAFF.

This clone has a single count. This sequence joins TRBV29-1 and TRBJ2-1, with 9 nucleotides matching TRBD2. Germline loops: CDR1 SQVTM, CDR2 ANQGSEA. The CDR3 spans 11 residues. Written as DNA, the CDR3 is TGCACCATCAAGCGGGGGGATGAGCAGTTCTTC. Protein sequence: CTIKRGDEQFF.

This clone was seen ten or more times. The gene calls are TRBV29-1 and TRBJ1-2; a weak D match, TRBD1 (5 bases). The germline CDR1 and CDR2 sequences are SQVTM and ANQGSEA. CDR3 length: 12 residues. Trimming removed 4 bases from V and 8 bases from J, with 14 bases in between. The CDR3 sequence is CSVAREVPGYTF. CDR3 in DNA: TGCAGCGTTGCCAGGGAAGTACCAGGCTACACCTTC.

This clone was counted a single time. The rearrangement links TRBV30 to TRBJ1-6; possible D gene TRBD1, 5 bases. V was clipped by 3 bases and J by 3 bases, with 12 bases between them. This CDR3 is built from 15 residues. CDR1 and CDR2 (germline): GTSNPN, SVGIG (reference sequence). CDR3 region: CAWRADRSYNSPLHF. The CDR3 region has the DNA TGTGCCTGGAGAGCCGACAGAAGCTATAATTCACCCCTCCACTTT.